This entry is about one TCR beta chain. Which antigen it targets is not known. Qualities for individual bases were not recorded, and no much larger clone is one base off. The entry originates in a study of OX40 agonist ivuxolimab in advanced cancers. About the full investigation: Ivuxolimab, which targeted the costimulatory receptor OX40 (CD134), was an agonistic, fully human IgG2 monoclonal antibody. Of the approximately 54 patients in dose escalation, around 19 had hepatocellular carcinoma, about 15 had melanoma, 9 had renal cell carcinoma and 9 had head and neck cancer. The purpose of peripheral TCRbeta sequencing was to test whether ivuxolimab changed TCR sequence diversity and led to clonal T-cell expansion. Partial responses occurred in three dose-escalation patients, of whom one had hepatocellular carcinoma and two had cutaneous melanoma. Patients were allowed to have had prior anti-PD-1, anti-PD-L1 or anti-CTLA-4 therapy, and 30% to 40% of the dose-escalation patients had previously received checkpoint inhibitors. The paper reports the monotherapy dose-escalation portion (N = 52 patients) of the phase I ivuxolimab trial. Intravenous ivuxolimab was administered to patients every 2 weeks at six dose levels: 0.01, 0.1, 0.3, 1.5, 3 and 10 mg/kg. In the dose-escalation cohort, 70% to 85% of patients were male, and the mean age was approximately 55 years, with a range of about 23 to 90.

The CDR3, from cysteine to phenylalanine, totals 15 residues. Solely the CDR3 DNA is kept, with 45 bases framed from the first base. V is pared back by 5 bases and J by 3 bases, with 15 bases lying between the germline termini. CDR1 is given as SGHTA and CDR2 as FQGNSA, both from the germline V gene. Patients with a history of autoimmune disease or receiving systemic immunosuppression were excluded from the trial. Peripheral blood for TCR sequencing was drawn from every dose cohort at baseline, at cycle 4 day 1 and at cycle 7 day 1. The samples were drawn from a first-in-human, open-label, multicenter phase I dose-escalation trial of ivuxolimab. Adults with locally advanced or metastatic melanoma, renal cell, hepatocellular, or head and neck squamous cell carcinoma were enrolled in the trial. Before TCR sequencing, CD4+ T cells and CD8+ T cells from peripheral blood were sorted into separate populations.

Here is what the overall study found, with its caveats: Which antigens the clonally expanded peripheral T cells were specific for was not determined. Low levels of normalized T-cell clonal expansion were also seen in some patients who did not respond. At doses of 0.1 to 3.0 mg/kg, clonal expansion of both CD4+ and CD8+ T cells in blood was seen between baseline and week 6. After ivuxolimab, more expanded clones were found on average in CD8+ T cells than in CD4+ T cells. In partial responders in the 0.1-3.0 mg/kg groups, normalized peripheral clonal expansion was found to be among the lowest, especially among CD8+ T cells.

Genomic DNA was isolated from the sorted cells so that the TCRbeta CDR3 region could be sequenced. The immunoSEQ Assay was used to sequence the TCRbeta CDR3 regions. Entries here come from immuneACCESS through TCRdb and include only in-frame sequences with V and J called. Some clones fail to appear in such tables; in the studies checked, an unresolved V gene covers under half of the shortfall, and the cause of the remainder is unknown. The sample contains about 140,000 clones, 90% of them found a single time. The ten most abundant clones make up less than 1.1% of the sample. The V and J segments used are TRBV7-2 and TRBJ2-3; TRBD2 is possibly the D segment (6 matching bases). The source of this sequence is an adult with an advanced solid tumor such as melanoma, head and neck, liver or kidney cancer. This specimen was CD4+ or CD8+ T cells sorted from blood, taken in a trial of the OX40 agonist ivuxolimab. The CDR3 region: CASSRGAGMTDTQYF. The sequenced DNA: TGTGCCAGCAGCAGGGGTGCGGGAATGACAGATACGCAGTATTTT.